This T cell receptor (beta chain) originates from a study of siplizumab effects on memory and regulatory T cells. Study-wide results and caveats: Greater diversity than memory cells seemed evident in naive T cells, which also appeared to be major alloresponse contributors. A minor share of alloreactive clones matched unstimulated subsets.

TCRdb's table, derived via immunoSEQ multiplex PCR, lists solely in-frame clones and lacks some. The data contain tens of thousands of clones, 80% to 95% of them singletons. As concerns this clone: What it binds is unknown.

Sequenced sample: CD8+ T cells sorted from blood. This TCR derives from a human donor in good health.

The CDR3 protein is CASSYPIAGGKYEQYF. CDR3 DNA: TGTGCCAGCAGTTACCCTATAGCGGGGGGGAAGTACGAGCAGTACTTC. The rearrangement uses TRBV6-6 and TRBJ2-7; 11 bases map to TRBD2. The CDR3 spans 16 residues. CDR1 is MNHNY and CDR2 is SVGAGI in the germline V gene (reference sequence). The ends lost 2 bases at V and 4 bases at J; junction bases unmatched: 7.